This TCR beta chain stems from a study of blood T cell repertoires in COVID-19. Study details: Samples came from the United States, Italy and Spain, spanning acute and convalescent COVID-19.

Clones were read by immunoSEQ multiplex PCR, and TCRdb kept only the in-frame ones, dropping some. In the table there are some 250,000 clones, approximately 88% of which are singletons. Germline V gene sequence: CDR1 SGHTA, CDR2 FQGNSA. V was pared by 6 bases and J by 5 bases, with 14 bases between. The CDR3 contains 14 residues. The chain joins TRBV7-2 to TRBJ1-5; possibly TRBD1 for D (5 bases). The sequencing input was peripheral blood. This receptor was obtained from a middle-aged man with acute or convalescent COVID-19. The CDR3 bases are TGTGCCAGCAGTCTCGACAGTTTCTATCAGCCCCAGCATTTT. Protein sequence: CASSLDSFYQPQHF. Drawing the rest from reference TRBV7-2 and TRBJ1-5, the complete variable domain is GAGVSQSPSNKVTEKGKDVELRCDPISGHTALYWYRQSLGQGLEFLIYFQGNSAPDKSGLPSDRFSAERTGGSVSTLTIQRTQQEDSAVYLCASSLDSFYQPQHFGDGTRLSIL.